One and the same sample provided the 26 T cell receptor beta chains below, sequenced in a study of CD8+ T cells in alopecia areata. RNA extraction was followed by reverse transcription into cDNA, which acted as the sequencing template. This table comes from immunoSEQ multiplex PCR, and its TCRdb copy is limited to in-frame clones, with some not included. The data contain over 200,000 clones, around 62% of them seen just once; the ten biggest clones take up under 0.5%. The sequences come from CD4+ T cells sorted from blood, collected at week 0. These receptors came from a human donor with alopecia areata.

This chain joins TRBV12-5 and TRBJ2-5; 9 bases fit TRBD1. The CDR3 has 16 amino acids. V lost 4 bases and J lost 3; bases outside the gene matches: 9. In germline, CDR1 is LGHNT, CDR2 FRNRAP. The CDR3 reads CASGWTFRTGEETQYF. In DNA form, the CDR3 reads TGTGCTAGTGGTTGGACCTTCAGGACAGGGGAAGAGACCCAGTACTTC.

The V call is TRBV29-1, the J call TRBJ2-1, with D perhaps TRBD2 (5 bases). CDR3 length equals 15 residues. CDR1 SQVTM and CDR2 ANQGSEA come from the germline V gene. Trimming took off 6 bases at V and 0 bases at J, with 15 bases between the two ends. The CDR3, as DNA: TGCAGCGTACTAGGAATCCTTACCTCCTACAATGAGCAGTTCTTC. It codes for CSVLGILTSYNEQFF.

This clone was detected a few times. The chain is built from TRBV6-5 and TRBJ1-2; D is perhaps TRBD1 (5 bases). This CDR3 is 13 amino acids long. Germline V gene data show CDR1 as MNHEY and CDR2 as SVGAGI. The CDR3 here is CAARTGDVYGYTF. The DNA for the CDR3 is TGTGCTGCAAGGACGGGGGATGTCTATGGCTACACCTTC.

This clone was seen more than once but under ten times. The rearrangement uses TRBV15 and TRBJ2-1; 9 bases are shared with TRBD2. Looked up from germline, CDR1 is LNHNV and CDR2 is YYDKDF (reference sequence). This CDR3 contains 15 residues. The trim removed 5 bases at V and 10 bases at J, leaving 12 bases unmatched. CDR3 region: CATSLGGLAEWEQFF. The CDR3 DNA follows: TGTGCCACCAGCCTAGGGGGACTAGCTGAGTGGGAGCAGTTCTTC. Filled out from reference TRBV15 and TRBJ2-1, the complete variable domain reads DAMVIQNPRYQVTQFGKPVTLSCSQTLNHNVMYWYQQKSSQAPKLLFHYYDKDFNNEADTPDNFQSRRPNTSFCFLDIRSPGLGDTAMYLCATSLGGLAEWEQFFGPGTRLTVL.

The chain is built from TRBV6-5 and TRBJ2-1; D is possibly TRBD1 (6 bases). CDR3 length: 16 residues. Germline V lookup: CDR1 MNHEY, CDR2 SVGAGI. Trimming took off 4 bases at V and 0 bases at J, with 13 bases between the two ends. CDR3 residues: CASSFDRRPSYNEQFF. CDR3 nucleotides: TGTGCCAGCAGTTTCGACAGGAGACCCTCCTACAATGAGCAGTTCTTC.

This clone was counted once. The chain uses TRBV6-5 and TRBJ2-1; TRBD1 matches 7 bases. The V gene end was trimmed by 4 bases and the J gene end by 9 bases; junction bases not matched to a gene: 12. CDR1 and CDR2 from the germline V gene are MNHEY and SVGAGI. The CDR3 is 15 amino acids. In DNA, the CDR3 is TGTGCCAGCAGTTCTCCGGGACAGACGTGGGTTGAGCAGTTCTTC. It codes for CASSSPGQTWVEQFF.

This chain uses TRBV27 with TRBJ2-2, with 7 bases that match TRBD1. V was clipped by 0 bases and J by 2 bases; unmatched bases: 3. This CDR3 spans 16 amino acids. CDR1 is MNHEY, CDR2 SMNVEV, per germline (reference sequence). The CDR3 bases are TGTGCCAGCAGTTTATCGACAGGGTTAAACACCGGGGAGCTGTTTTTT. Its translation is CASSLSTGLNTGELFF.

This clone was detected only a few times. The identical CDR3 is also encoded by other nucleotide sequences in the sample. The chain combines TRBV5-1 with TRBJ2-6; the D gene is possibly TRBD1 (6 bases). V was clipped by 1 base and J by 4 bases, with 9 bases between them. This CDR3 is 15 amino acids long. The germline CDR1 and CDR2 sequences are SGHRS and YFSETQ. The CDR3 coding sequence is TGCGCCAGCAGCTTGCAGGGGTCCGGGGCCAACGTCCTGACTTTC. Translation: CASSLQGSGANVLTF. Complete variable domain (other parts from reference TRBV5-1 and TRBJ2-6): KAGVTQTPRYLIKTRGQQVTLSCSPISGHRSVSWYQQTPGQGLQFLFEYFSETQRNKGNFPGRFSGRQFSNSRSEMNVSTLELGDSALYLCASSLQGSGANVLTFGAGSRLTVL.

The V call is TRBV19, the J call TRBJ1-5; 7 bases map to TRBD1. Germline loops: CDR1 LNHDA, CDR2 SQIVND (reference sequence). The junction had 8 bases not matched to a gene; V was cut back by 10 bases and J by 5 bases. The CDR3 extends over 13 amino acids. The CDR3 reads CATRTGADQPQHF. The DNA of the CDR3 is TGTGCCACCCGTACAGGGGCGGATCAGCCCCAGCATTTT.

As regards this clone: Other DNA sequences within the sample encode an identical CDR3. Here the CDR3 reads CASRLGTGELFF. The CDR3 coding sequence is TGTGCCAGCAGGTTGGGCACCGGGGAGCTGTTTTTT. The gene calls are TRBV6-5 and TRBJ2-2, with D uncertain. V lost 6 bases and J 4 bases, leaving 6 bases between the germline ends. Looked up from germline, CDR1 is MNHEY and CDR2 is SVGAGI. The CDR3 runs 12 residues.

This clone was detected a few times. The sample holds other DNA sequences that translate to the same CDR3. V is TRBV30 and J is TRBJ1-5; perhaps TRBD1 as D (6 bases). The germline V gene encodes CDR1 GTSNPN and CDR2 SVGIG (reference sequence). Trimming left V 0 bases short and J 6 bases short, with 12 bases between. This CDR3 is built from 14 residues. The CDR3 protein is CAWSVQGGGQPQHF. In DNA, the CDR3 is TGTGCCTGGAGTGTACAAGGAGGGGGTCAGCCCCAGCATTTT.

This chain connects TRBV11-2 to TRBJ1-1; a possible D gene is TRBD1 (6 bases). Germline lookup yields CDR1 SGHAT and CDR2 FQNNGV. CDR3 size: 14 residues. Trimming took 5 bases from V and 1 from J, leaving 11 bases between them. The CDR3 loop is CASSRDRKNTEAFF. The DNA of the CDR3 is TGTGCCAGCAGCCGTGACAGGAAGAACACTGAAGCTTTCTTT.

This clone has a handful of counts. The chain links TRBV30 to TRBJ2-7, with D uncertain. Deletions cut 0 bases from V and 2 bases from J, with 8 bases between. The germline CDR1 and CDR2 sequences are GTSNPN and SVGIG (reference sequence). This CDR3 contains 13 residues. The CDR3 DNA follows: TGTGCCTGGAGTGTACAAAGTCCCTACGAGCAGTACTTC. Amino acids: CAWSVQSPYEQYF.

This clone has more than one count but fewer than ten. J is TRBJ2-7 and V is TRBV7-3; D unresolved. V dropped 5 bases and J dropped 4 bases, with 12 bases sitting between them. Germline CDR1 reads SGHTA; CDR2 reads FQGTGA. This CDR3 has 13 residues. CDR3 coding DNA: TGTGCCAGCAGCCCTAATGGGCGGTACGAGCAGTACTTC. It is translated as CASSPNGRYEQYF.

This clone was seen a few times. The V gene is TRBV29-1, the J gene TRBJ1-1; D is undetermined. Trimming took off 5 bases at V and 3 bases at J, with 7 bases between the two ends. Germline CDR1 is SQVTM and CDR2 is ANQGSEA. The CDR3 extends over 11 amino acids. This CDR3 reads CSVIVYTEAFF. The CDR3 nucleotides read TGCAGCGTTATTGTGTACACTGAAGCTTTCTTT.

This rearrangement joins TRBV29-1 to TRBJ2-5, with no clear D. V gave up 2 bases and J gave up 5 bases, with 12 bases separating them. CDR1 is SQVTM and CDR2 is ANQGSEA in the germline V gene. The CDR3 is made up of 13 amino acids. The CDR3 loop is CSVESGVGETQYF. In nucleotides, the CDR3 is TGCAGCGTTGAATCTGGGGTGGGGGAGACCCAGTACTTC.

The V call is TRBV25-1, the J call TRBJ2-2; 9 bases are a match to TRBD2. The CDR3 runs to 18 residues. Germline V gene lookup returns CDR1 MGHDK and CDR2 SYGVNS. V shed 1 base, J shed 3 bases, and the junction held 9 bases outside the gene matches. The CDR3 region is CASSEFTRTSEDTGELFF. CDR3 nucleotides: TGTGCCAGCAGTGAATTCACCCGGACTAGCGAGGACACCGGGGAGCTGTTTTTT.

This clone was counted between two and nine times. This chain connects TRBV5-1 to TRBJ1-5, with 9 bases that match TRBD1. There are 14 residues in the CDR3. Germline CDR1 and CDR2: SGHRS and YFSETQ. J was trimmed by 4 bases and V by 3 bases; bases with no gene match: 2. This chain's CDR3 is CASSWGQGNQPQHF. CDR3 bases: TGCGCCAGCAGCTGGGGACAGGGAAATCAGCCCCAGCATTTT. Using reference TRBV5-1 and TRBJ1-5 for the parts outside the CDR3, the full variable domain is KAGVTQTPRYLIKTRGQQVTLSCSPISGHRSVSWYQQTPGQGLQFLFEYFSETQRNKGNFPGRFSGRQFSNSRSEMNVSTLELGDSALYLCASSWGQGNQPQHFGDGTRLSIL.

The rearrangement uses TRBV2 and TRBJ2-3; 9 bases match TRBD1. The CDR3 has 13 amino acids. Per germline, CDR1 SNHLY and CDR2 FYNNEI. Unmatched junction bases numbered 3, after V lost 3 bases and J lost 8 bases. CDR3 in amino acids: CASSETGGATQYF. CDR3 sequence (DNA): TGTGCCAGCAGTGAGACAGGGGGGGCTACGCAGTATTTT.

The CDR3 is CASSLNTGYEQYF. CDR3 nucleotides: TGCGCCAGCAGCTTGAATACGGGATACGAGCAGTACTTC. V is TRBV5-1 and J is TRBJ2-7, with a tentative D call TRBD2 (5 bases). Trimming shortened V by 1 base and J by 4 bases, and 9 bases separated the two germline ends. The CDR3 sequence is 13 residues long. Germline V lookup: CDR1 SGHRS, CDR2 YFSETQ. Looking up the rest from reference TRBV5-1 and TRBJ2-7 gives the full variable domain: KAGVTQTPRYLIKTRGQQVTLSCSPISGHRSVSWYQQTPGQGLQFLFEYFSETQRNKGNFPGRFSGRQFSNSRSEMNVSTLELGDSALYLCASSLNTGYEQYFGPGTRLTVT.

CDR3 sequence: CAWSLFNYGYTF. CDR3 nucleotide sequence: TGTGCCTGGAGCCTATTCAACTATGGCTACACCTTC. V gene TRBV30 combines with J gene TRBJ1-2; D not certain. The CDR3 consists of 12 residues. The germline CDR1 and CDR2 sequences are GTSNPN and SVGIG (reference sequence). Trimming removed 3 bases from V and 2 bases from J, with 7 bases in between. The entire variable domain, with the rest obtained from reference TRBV30 and TRBJ1-2, is as follows: SQTIHQWPATLVQPVGSPLSLECTVEGTSNPNLYWYRQAAGRGLQLLFYSVGIGQISSEVPQNLSASRPQDRQFILSSKKLLLSDSGFYLCAWSLFNYGYTFGSGTRLTVV.

The chain combines TRBV29-1 with TRBJ1-3; D is ambiguous. Germline V CDR1 and CDR2: SQVTM, ANQGSEA. The CDR3 spans 13 residues. Trimming took 7 bases from V and 4 from J, leaving 14 bases between them. CDR3 bases: TGCAGCGCAGATGGGTTATCCGGAAACACCATATATTTT. This sequence encodes CSADGLSGNTIYF.

A few counts support this clone. V is TRBV23-1 and J is TRBJ2-3, with D hard to call. TRBV23-1 is identified as an open reading frame with a role that is uncertain. V was pared by 3 bases and J by 2 bases, with 9 bases between. This CDR3 is 14 amino acids long. In nucleotides, the CDR3 is TGCGCCAGCAGTCACGGGCGCTACACAGATACGCAGTATTTT. Protein: CASSHGRYTDTQYF.

The chain recombines TRBV29-1 with TRBJ1-1, with D unresolved. The germline gives CDR1 SQVTM, CDR2 ANQGSEA. V lost 5 bases to trimming and J lost 8 bases, with 9 bases between them. This CDR3 has 10 amino acids. Here the CDR3 DNA reads TGCAGCGTTATCCGGACGGAAGCTTTCTTT. Translated: CSVIRTEAFF.

V gene TRBV6-6 combines with J gene TRBJ2-7; TRBD1 aligns across 7 bases. V was clipped by 5 bases and J by 0 bases; unmatched bases: 7. Germline V gene lookup returns CDR1 MNHNY and CDR2 SVGAGI (reference sequence). This CDR3 is built from 15 residues. The CDR3 DNA sequence: TGTGCCAGCAGTAAGAGACAGGGTTCCTCCTACGAGCAGTACTTC. Its translation is CASSKRQGSSYEQYF.

This clone was counted between two and nine times. This chain uses TRBV6-5 with TRBJ1-1, with D uncertain. The CDR3 totals 14 residues. Per the germline V gene, CDR1 is MNHEY and CDR2 is SVGAGI. Trimming pared 0 bases from V and 0 bases from J, leaving 5 bases between. Here the CDR3 reads CASSYSYLNTEAFF. For the CDR3, the DNA is TGTGCCAGCAGTTACTCGTACCTGAACACTGAAGCTTTCTTT.